These T cell receptor beta chains were read from a single sample in a study of T cells in Graves' hyperthyroidism and ophthalmopathy. TCRdb itself ran the multiplex PCR reads through MiXCR, one entry per CDR3 protein. The sample yields some 560,000 distinct CDR3 sequences, around 15% seen once. Sequencing input: blood. These receptor sequences come from a woman aged 40 to 49 with Graves' hyperthyroidism. Each CDR3 is given with its conserved first and last residue. D genes are given only for firm matches. Rows give clone size only sometimes, using once, few, many, or a class for an expanded clone.

V,D,size,J,CDR3,DNA
TRBV18,TRBD1,-,TRBJ2-6,CASSPPIGDSPSGANVLTF,TGTGCCAGCTCACCACCCATAGGGGACAGCCCCTCTGGGGCCAACGTCCTGACTTTC
TRBV10-2,-,-,TRBJ1-1,CASSESGSPRMAEAFF,TGCGCCAGCAGTGAGTCGGGTTCTCCCCGTATGGCCGAAGCTTTCTTT
TRBV10-3,TRBD2,many,TRBJ2-1,CAISARVGGSSYNEQFF,TGTGCCATCAGTGCACGGGTGGGAGGGAGCTCCTACAATGAGCAGTTCTTC
TRBV19,TRBD2,few,TRBJ2-3,CASSMKTSGGSTDTQYF,TGTGCCAGTAGTATGAAAACTAGCGGAGGTAGCACAGATACGCAGTATTTT
TRBV4-1,TRBD2,few,TRBJ2-7,CASSQVGLAVYEQYF,TGCGCCAGCAGCCAAGTGGGACTAGCGGTCTACGAGCAGTACTTC
TRBV6-1,TRBD1,many,TRBJ2-2,CASIPIDRVATGELFF,TGTGCCAGCATCCCCATCGACAGGGTTGCCACCGGGGAGCTGTTTTTT
TRBV5-8,TRBD1,many,TRBJ2-5,CASTIPDREETQYF,TGTGCCAGCACCATACCGGACAGGGAAGAGACCCAGTACTTC
TRBV12-3/TRBV12-4,TRBD1,-,TRBJ1-5,CASSFIVFRGQAKPPNQPQHF,TGTGCCAGCAGTTTTATCGTGTTTCGAGGACAGGCTAAACCTCCTAATCAGCCCCAGCATTTT
TRBV29-1,-,few,TRBJ1-1,CSVVKGHMNTEAFF,TGCAGCGTAGTAAAGGGACATATGAACACTGAAGCTTTCTTT
TRBV4-2,TRBD1,few,TRBJ1-5,CASSQDLLTQGGYQPQHF,TGTGCCAGCAGCCAAGATCTTCTCACCCAGGGGGGCTATCAGCCCCAGCATTTT